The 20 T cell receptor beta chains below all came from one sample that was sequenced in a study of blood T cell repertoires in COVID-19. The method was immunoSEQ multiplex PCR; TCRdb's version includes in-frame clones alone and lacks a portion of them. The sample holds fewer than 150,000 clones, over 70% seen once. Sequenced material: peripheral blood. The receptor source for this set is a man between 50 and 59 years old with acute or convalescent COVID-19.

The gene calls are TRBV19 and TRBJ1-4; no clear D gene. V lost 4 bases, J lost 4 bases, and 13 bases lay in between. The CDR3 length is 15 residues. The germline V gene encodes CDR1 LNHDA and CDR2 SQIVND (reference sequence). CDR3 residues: CASSSSRVLNEKLFF. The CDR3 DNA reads TGTGCCAGTAGTAGCAGCCGGGTTCTTAATGAAAAACTGTTTTTT. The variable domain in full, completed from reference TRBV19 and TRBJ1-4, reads DGGITQSPKYLFRKEGQNVTLSCEQNLNHDAMYWYRQDPGQGLRLIYYSQIVNDFQKGDIAEGYSVSREKKESFPLTVTSAQKNPTAFYLCASSSSRVLNEKLFFGSGTQLSVL.

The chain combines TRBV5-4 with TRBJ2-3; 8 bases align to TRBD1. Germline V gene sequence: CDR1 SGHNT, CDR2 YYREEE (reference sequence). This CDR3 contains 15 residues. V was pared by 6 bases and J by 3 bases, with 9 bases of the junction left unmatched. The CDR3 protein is CASNERQGATDTQYF. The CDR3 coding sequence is TGTGCCAGCAACGAGAGGCAGGGGGCAACAGATACGCAGTATTTT.

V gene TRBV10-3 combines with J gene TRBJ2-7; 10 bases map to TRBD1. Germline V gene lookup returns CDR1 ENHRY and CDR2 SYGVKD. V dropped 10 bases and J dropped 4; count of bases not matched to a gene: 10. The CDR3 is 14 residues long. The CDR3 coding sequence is TGTGCCACGCGGGACAGGGGACTCCTATACGAGCAGTACTTC. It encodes CATRDRGLLYEQYF.

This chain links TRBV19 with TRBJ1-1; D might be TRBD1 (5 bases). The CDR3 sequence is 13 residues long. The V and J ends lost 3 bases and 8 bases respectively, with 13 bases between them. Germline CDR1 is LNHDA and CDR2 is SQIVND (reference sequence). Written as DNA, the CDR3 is TGTGCCAGTAGTATTTTCCGGGGGGAAGAAGCTTTCTTT. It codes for CASSIFRGEEAFF.

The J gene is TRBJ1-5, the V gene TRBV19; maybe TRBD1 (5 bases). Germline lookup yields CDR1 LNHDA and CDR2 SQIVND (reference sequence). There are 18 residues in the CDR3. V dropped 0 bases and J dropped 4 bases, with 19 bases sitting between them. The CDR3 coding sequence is TGTGCCAGTAGTATAGATCATAGGGGCCCCAACGATAATCAGCCCCAGCATTTT. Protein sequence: CASSIDHRGPNDNQPQHF.

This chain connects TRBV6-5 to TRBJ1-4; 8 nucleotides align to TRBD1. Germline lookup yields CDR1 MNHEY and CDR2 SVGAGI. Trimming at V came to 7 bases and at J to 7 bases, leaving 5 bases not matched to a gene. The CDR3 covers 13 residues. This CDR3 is CASTKTGVEKLFF. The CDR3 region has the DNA TGTGCCAGCACCAAGACAGGGGTTGAAAAACTGTTTTTT.

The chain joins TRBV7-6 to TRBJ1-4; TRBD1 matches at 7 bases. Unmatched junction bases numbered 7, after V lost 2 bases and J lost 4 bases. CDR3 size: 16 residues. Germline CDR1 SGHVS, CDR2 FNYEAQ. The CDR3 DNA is TGTGCCAGCAGCTTAAACGTCCGGGACAGTAATGAAAAACTGTTTTTT. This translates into CASSLNVRDSNEKLFF.

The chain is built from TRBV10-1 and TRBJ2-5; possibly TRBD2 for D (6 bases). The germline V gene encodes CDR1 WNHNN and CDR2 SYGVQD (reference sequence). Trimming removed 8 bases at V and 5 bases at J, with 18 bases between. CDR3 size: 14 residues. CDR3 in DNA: TGCGCCAGCCCGGTAAAGGGGAGGAGGGAGACCCAGTACTTC. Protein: CASPVKGRRETQYF.

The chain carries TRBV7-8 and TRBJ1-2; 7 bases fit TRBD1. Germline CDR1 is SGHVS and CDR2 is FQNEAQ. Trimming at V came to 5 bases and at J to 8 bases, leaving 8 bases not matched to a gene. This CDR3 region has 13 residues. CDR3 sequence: CASSLDRAGGYTF. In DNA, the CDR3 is TGTGCCAGCAGCCTTGACAGGGCGGGAGGCTACACCTTC.

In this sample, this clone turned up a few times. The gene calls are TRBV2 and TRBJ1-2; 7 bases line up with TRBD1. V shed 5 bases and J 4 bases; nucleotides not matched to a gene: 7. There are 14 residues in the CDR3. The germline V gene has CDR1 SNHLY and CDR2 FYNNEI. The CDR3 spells CASSFSRGAYGYTF. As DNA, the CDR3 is TGTGCCAGCAGTTTTTCCAGGGGGGCCTATGGCTACACCTTC. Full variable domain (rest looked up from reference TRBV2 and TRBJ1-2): EPEVTQTPSHQVTQMGQEVILRCVPISNHLYFYWYRQILGQKVEFLVSFYNNEISEKSEIFDDQFSVERPDGSNFTLKIRSTKLEDSAMYFCASSFSRGAYGYTFGSGTRLTVV.

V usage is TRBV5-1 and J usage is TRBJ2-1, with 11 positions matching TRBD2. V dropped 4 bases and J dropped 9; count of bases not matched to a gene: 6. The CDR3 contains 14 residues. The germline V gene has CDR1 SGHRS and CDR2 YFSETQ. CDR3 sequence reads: CASSGPGTSGEQFF. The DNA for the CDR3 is TGCGCCAGCAGCGGTCCGGGGACTAGCGGTGAGCAGTTCTTC. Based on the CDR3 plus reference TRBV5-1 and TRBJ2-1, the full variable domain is KAGVTQTPRYLIKTRGQQVTLSCSPISGHRSVSWYQQTPGQGLQFLFEYFSETQRNKGNFPGRFSGRQFSNSRSEMNVSTLELGDSALYLCASSGPGTSGEQFFGPGTRLTVL.

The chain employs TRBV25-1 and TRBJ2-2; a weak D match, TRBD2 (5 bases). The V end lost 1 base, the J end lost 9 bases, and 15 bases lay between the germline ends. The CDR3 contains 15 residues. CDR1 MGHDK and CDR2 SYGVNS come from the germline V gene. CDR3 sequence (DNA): TGTGCCAGCAGTGAATCATGGGGAGTCCACCGGGAGCTGTTTTTT. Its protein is CASSESWGVHRELFF.

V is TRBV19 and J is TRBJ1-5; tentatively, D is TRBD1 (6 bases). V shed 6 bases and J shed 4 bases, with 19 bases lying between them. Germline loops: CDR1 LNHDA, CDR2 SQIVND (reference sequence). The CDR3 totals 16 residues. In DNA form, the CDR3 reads TGTGCCAGTAGGCCGGGGGGGGCTGAGGGAAATCAGCCCCAGCATTTT. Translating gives CASRPGGAEGNQPQHF.

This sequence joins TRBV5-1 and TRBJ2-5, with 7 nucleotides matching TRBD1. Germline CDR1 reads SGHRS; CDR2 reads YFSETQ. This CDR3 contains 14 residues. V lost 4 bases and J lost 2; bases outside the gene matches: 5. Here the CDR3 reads CASSLMGQQETQYF. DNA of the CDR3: TGCGCCAGCAGCCTGATGGGACAGCAAGAGACCCAGTACTTC.

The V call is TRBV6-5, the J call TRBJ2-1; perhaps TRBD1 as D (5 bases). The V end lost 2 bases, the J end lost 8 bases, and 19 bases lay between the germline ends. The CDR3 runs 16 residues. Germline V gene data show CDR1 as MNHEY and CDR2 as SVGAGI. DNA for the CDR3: TGTGCCAGCAGTTACGCGCAGGGAAGGATAGGCGATGAGCAGTTCTTC. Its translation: CASSYAQGRIGDEQFF.

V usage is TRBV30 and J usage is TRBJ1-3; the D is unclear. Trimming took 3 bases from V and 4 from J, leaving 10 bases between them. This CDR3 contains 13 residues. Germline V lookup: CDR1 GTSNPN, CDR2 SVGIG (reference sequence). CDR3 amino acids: CAWRLAAGNTIYF. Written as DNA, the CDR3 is TGTGCCTGGAGGTTGGCGGCCGGAAACACCATATATTTT. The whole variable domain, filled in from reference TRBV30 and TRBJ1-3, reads SQTIHQWPATLVQPVGSPLSLECTVEGTSNPNLYWYRQAAGRGLQLLFYSVGIGQISSEVPQNLSASRPQDRQFILSSKKLLLSDSGFYLCAWRLAAGNTIYFGEGSWLTVV.

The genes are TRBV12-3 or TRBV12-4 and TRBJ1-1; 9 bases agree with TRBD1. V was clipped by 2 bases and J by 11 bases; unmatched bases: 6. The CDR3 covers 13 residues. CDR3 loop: CASSLMTGGVAFF. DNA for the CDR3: TGTGCCAGCAGTTTAATGACAGGGGGGGTGGCTTTCTTT.

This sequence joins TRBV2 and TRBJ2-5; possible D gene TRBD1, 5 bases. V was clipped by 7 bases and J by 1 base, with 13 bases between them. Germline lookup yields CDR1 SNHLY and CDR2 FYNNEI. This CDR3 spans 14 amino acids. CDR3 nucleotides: TGTGCCAGCAAAAGGGAAACAGGCCAAGAGACCCAGTACTTC. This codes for CASKRETGQETQYF.

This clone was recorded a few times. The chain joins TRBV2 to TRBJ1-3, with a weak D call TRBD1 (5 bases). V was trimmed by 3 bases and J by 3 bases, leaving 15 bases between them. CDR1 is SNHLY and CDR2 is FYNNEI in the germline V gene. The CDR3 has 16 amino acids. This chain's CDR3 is CASSDLGGIGGNTIYF. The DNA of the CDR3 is TGTGCCAGCAGTGACCTGGGGGGGATCGGTGGAAACACCATATATTTT.

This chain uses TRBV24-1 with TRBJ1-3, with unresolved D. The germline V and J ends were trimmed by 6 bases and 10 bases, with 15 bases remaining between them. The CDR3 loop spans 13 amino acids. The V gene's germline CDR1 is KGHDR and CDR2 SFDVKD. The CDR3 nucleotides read TGTGCCACCAGTTTGGGAGGGTTCAATACCATATATTTT. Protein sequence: CATSLGGFNTIYF.